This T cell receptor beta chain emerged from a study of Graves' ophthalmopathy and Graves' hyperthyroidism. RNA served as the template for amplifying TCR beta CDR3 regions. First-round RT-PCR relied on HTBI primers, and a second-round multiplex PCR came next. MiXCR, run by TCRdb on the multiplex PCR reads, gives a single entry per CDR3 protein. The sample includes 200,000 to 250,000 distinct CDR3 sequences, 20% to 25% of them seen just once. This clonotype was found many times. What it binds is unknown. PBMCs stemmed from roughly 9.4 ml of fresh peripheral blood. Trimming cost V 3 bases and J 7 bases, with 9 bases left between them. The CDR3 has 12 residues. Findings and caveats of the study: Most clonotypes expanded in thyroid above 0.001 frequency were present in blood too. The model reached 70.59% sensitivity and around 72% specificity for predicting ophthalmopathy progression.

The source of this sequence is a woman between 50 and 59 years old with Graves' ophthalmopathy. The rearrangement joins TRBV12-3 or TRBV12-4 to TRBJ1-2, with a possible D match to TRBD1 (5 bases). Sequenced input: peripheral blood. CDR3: CASSLGPSGYTF. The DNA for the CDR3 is TGTGCCAGCAGTTTGGGACCTTCTGGCTACACCTTC.